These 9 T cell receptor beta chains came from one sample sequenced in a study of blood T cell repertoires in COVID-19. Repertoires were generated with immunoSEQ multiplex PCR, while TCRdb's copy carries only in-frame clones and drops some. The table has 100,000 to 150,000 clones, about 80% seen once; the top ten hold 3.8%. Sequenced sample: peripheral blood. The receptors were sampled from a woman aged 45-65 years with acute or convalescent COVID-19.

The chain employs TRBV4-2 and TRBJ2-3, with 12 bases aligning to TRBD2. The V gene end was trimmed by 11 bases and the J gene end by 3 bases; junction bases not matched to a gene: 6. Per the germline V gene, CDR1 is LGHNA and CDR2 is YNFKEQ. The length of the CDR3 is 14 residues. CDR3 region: CAFGLAGMTDTQYF. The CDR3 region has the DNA TGTGCCTTTGGACTAGCGGGGATGACAGATACGCAGTATTTT.

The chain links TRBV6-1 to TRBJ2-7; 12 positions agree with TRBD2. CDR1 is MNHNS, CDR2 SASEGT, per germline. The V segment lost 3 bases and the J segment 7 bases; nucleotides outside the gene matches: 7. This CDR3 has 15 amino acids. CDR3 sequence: CASSDPSGGALEQYF. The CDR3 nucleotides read TGTGCCAGCAGTGATCCTAGCGGGGGGGCTTTGGAGCAGTACTTC.

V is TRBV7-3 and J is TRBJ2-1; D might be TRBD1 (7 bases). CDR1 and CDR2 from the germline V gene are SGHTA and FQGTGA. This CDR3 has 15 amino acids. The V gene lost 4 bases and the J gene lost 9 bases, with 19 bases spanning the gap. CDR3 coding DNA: TGTGCCAGCAGCTCAGGGGGGCAATTCCACGTTGAGCAGTTCTTC. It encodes CASSSGGQFHVEQFF.

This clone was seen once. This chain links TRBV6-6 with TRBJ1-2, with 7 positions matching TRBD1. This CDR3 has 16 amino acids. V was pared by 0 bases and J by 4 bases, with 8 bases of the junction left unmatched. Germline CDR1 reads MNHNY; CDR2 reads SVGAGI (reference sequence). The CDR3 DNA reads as TGTGCCAGCAGTTACTCGGTCCAACAGGGGATCTATGGCTACACCTTC. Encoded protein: CASSYSVQQGIYGYTF.

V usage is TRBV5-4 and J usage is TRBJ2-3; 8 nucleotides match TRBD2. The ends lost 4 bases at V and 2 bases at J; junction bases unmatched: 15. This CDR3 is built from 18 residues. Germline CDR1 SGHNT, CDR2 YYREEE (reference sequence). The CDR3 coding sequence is TGTGCCAGCAGCCACTCTCAGGGTAGCGGGGTCTTCACAGATACGCAGTATTTT. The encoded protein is CASSHSQGSGVFTDTQYF.

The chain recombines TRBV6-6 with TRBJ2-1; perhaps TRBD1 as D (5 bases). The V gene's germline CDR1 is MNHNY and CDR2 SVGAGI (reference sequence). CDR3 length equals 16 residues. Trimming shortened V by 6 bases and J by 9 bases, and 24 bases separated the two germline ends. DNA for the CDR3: TGTGCCAGCAGCAGACCTCCGGGCCAGGGTAGTGGTGAGCAGTTCTTC. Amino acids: CASSRPPGQGSGEQFF.

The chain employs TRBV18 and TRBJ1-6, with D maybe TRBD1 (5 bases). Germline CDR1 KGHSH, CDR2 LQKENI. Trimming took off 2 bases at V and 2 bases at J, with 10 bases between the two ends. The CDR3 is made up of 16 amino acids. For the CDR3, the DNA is TGTGCCAGCTCACCAGGGAGGGGAACCTATAATTCACCCCTCCACTTT. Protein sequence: CASSPGRGTYNSPLHF.

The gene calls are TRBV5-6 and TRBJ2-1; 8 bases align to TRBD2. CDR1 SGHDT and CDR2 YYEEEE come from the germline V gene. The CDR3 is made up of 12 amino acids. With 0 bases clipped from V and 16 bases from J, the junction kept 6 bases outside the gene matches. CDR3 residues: CASSLGFAGGFF. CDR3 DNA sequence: TGTGCCAGCAGCTTGGGCTTCGCGGGGGGTTTCTTC. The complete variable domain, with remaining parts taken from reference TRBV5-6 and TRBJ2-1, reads DAGVTQSPTHLIKTRGQQVTLRCSPKSGHDTVSWYQQALGQGPQFIFQYYEEEERQRGNFPDRFSGHQFPNYSSELNVNALLLGDSALYLCASSLGFAGGFFGPGTRLTVL.

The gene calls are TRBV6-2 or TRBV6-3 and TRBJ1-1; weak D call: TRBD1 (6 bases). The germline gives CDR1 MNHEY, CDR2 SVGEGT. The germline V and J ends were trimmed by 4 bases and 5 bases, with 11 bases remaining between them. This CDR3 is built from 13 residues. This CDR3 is CASSWGGRTEAFF. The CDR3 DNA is TGTGCCAGCAGTTGGGGGGGGCGGACTGAAGCTTTCTTT.